The 14 T cell receptor beta chains in this list originate from one sample, sequenced in a study of cytomegalovirus exposure and HLA in healthy donors. The PCR made use of 60 Vbeta and 13 Jbeta primers. The data were produced by immunoSEQ multiplex PCR, yet TCRdb's version contains in-frame clones alone and is incomplete. The sample lists about 210,000 clones, about 80% seen once, with 14% in the top ten. The specimen was PBMCs. The origin of the receptors is a woman younger than 45 in good health and CMV-seropositive.

This chain uses TRBV4-3 with TRBJ2-7; 9 bases are a match to TRBD1. This CDR3 spans 16 amino acids. Germline CDR1 reads LGHNA; CDR2 reads YSLEER. V lost 4 bases, J lost 2 bases, and 9 bases stayed unmatched. CDR3 residues: CASSPGQGTGAYEQYF. The CDR3 coding sequence is TGCGCCAGCAGCCCCGGACAGGGGACGGGGGCCTACGAGCAGTACTTC.

The chain couples TRBV5-5 to TRBJ2-7, with D maybe TRBD1 (6 bases). This CDR3 contains 15 residues. V gave up 3 bases and J gave up 1 base, with 14 bases separating them. CDR1 and CDR2 (germline): SGHKS, YYEKEE (reference sequence). For the CDR3, the DNA is TGTGCCAGCAGCTCAATCGTTACAGGGTCCTACGAGCAGTACTTC. Its protein product is CASSSIVTGSYEQYF.

V and J are TRBV27 and TRBJ1-5; 8 nucleotides align to TRBD1. CDR3 size: 16 residues. The germline CDR1 and CDR2 sequences are MNHEY and SMNVEV (reference sequence). With 3 bases clipped from V and 6 bases from J, the junction kept 10 bases outside the gene matches. The CDR3 region has the DNA TGTGCCAGCAGTTTTCGAGGGGCAGGGGGCGGTCAGCCCCAGCATTTT. It codes for CASSFRGAGGGQPQHF.

As regards this clone: The same CDR3 is also encoded by other DNA sequences in this sample. The rearrangement uses TRBV2 and TRBJ2-7; D perhaps matches TRBD2 (5 bases). Trimming took off 6 bases at V and 3 bases at J, with 15 bases between the two ends. The CDR3 spans 14 residues. The V gene's germline CDR1 is SNHLY and CDR2 FYNNEI. In nucleotides, the CDR3 is TGTGCCAGCAGAGATGGACTGGGTGACTACGAGCAGTACTTC. Amino acid sequence: CASRDGLGDYEQYF.

This CDR3 reads CASSVEVGGGYTF. DNA for the CDR3: TGTGCCAGCAGCGTAGAGGTCGGAGGGGGCTACACCTTC. The chain employs TRBV9 and TRBJ1-2, with D hard to call. Trimming cost V 0 bases and J 8 bases, with 11 bases left between them. The CDR3 has 13 residues. Germline assignment: CDR1 SGDLS and CDR2 YYNGEE.

CDR3: CASTPGSGYEQYF. The CDR3 DNA reads as TGTGCCAGCACCCCTGGGAGCGGCTACGAGCAGTACTTC. V is TRBV28 and J is TRBJ2-7; tentatively, D is TRBD2 (5 bases). Trimming removed 7 bases at V and 3 bases at J, with 13 bases between. CDR3 length: 13 amino acids. Germline-derived CDR1 and CDR2 are MDHEN and SYDVKM.

The chain links TRBV7-9 to TRBJ2-1; TRBD2 might be the D (5 bases). Trimming shortened V by 0 bases and J by 9 bases, and 9 bases separated the two germline ends. CDR1 is SEHNR, CDR2 FQNEAQ, per germline (reference sequence). The CDR3 extends over 13 amino acids. The CDR3 DNA follows: TGTGCCAGCAGCTTAGCGAGGAGCGGTGAGCAGTTCTTC. It translates to CASSLARSGEQFF.

This rearrangement joins TRBV9 to TRBJ1-1, with D possibly being TRBD1 (5 bases). The germline V and J ends were trimmed by 3 bases and 0 bases, with 6 bases remaining between them. From germline, CDR1 is SGDLS and CDR2 YYNGEE. The CDR3 totals 13 residues. Written as DNA, the CDR3 is TGTGCCAGCAGCGCGACAGTGAACACTGAAGCTTTCTTT. Translating it yields CASSATVNTEAFF.

This chain links TRBV7-2 with TRBJ2-3; 8 bases match TRBD2. V lost 1 base to trimming and J lost 1 base; unmatched junction nucleotides: 7. CDR3 length: 17 residues. Looked up from germline, CDR1 is SGHTA and CDR2 is FQGNSA. The CDR3 region is CASSLGVRREGTDTQYF. The DNA for the CDR3 is TGTGCCAGCAGCTTAGGGGTTAGGCGGGAGGGCACAGATACGCAGTATTTT.

This sequence joins TRBV5-8 and TRBJ1-4; TRBD1 aligns across 7 bases. Germline V lookup: CDR1 SGHTS, CDR2 YDEGEE. V was clipped by 4 bases and J by 8 bases; unmatched bases: 11. This CDR3 region has 15 residues. In nucleotides, the CDR3 is TGTGCCAGCAGCCACCTGACAGGGCATCGAGAAAAACTGTTTTTT. Protein sequence: CASSHLTGHREKLFF. The whole variable domain, remainder taken from reference TRBV5-8 and TRBJ1-4, is EAGVTQSPTHLIKTRGQQATLRCSPISGHTSVYWYQQALGLGLQFLLWYDEGEERNRGNFPPRFSGRQFPNYSSELNVNALELEDSALYLCASSHLTGHREKLFFGSGTQLSVL.

CDR3 in DNA: TGTGCCAGCAGCTCCTGGGGGGTTAACACTGAAGCTTTCTTT. Its translation: CASSSWGVNTEAFF. The chain combines TRBV11-3 with TRBJ1-1, with D perhaps matching TRBD1 (5 bases). V gave up 4 bases and J gave up 2 bases, with 11 bases separating them. The CDR3 is 14 amino acids. The germline CDR1 and CDR2 sequences are SGHNT and YENEEA. Looking up the rest from reference TRBV11-3 and TRBJ1-1 gives the full variable domain: EAGVVQSPRYKIIEKKQPVAFWCNPISGHNTLYWYLQNLGQGPELLIRYENEEAVDDSQLPKDRFSAERLKGVDSTLKIQPAELGDSAVYLCASSSWGVNTEAFFGQGTRLTVV.

This clone has a handful of counts. The CDR3 DNA reads TGTGCCAGCAGCTTAGGTCCAGTGGGACATACTGAAGCTTTCTTT. Encoded protein: CASSLGPVGHTEAFF. The J gene is TRBJ1-1, the V gene TRBV7-6; a possible D gene is TRBD1 (6 bases). The ends were cut back, 1 base at V and 5 bases at J, with 14 bases in the middle. There are 15 residues in the CDR3. Germline CDR1 SGHVS, CDR2 FNYEAQ. Combining the CDR3 with reference TRBV7-6 and TRBJ1-1 gives the whole variable domain GAGVSQSPRYKVTKRGQDVALRCDPISGHVSLYWYRQALGQGPEFLTYFNYEAQQDKSGLPNDRFSAERPEGSISTLTIQRTEQRDSAMYRCASSLGPVGHTEAFFGQGTRLTVV.

About this clone: Other nucleotide sequences in the sample specify the same CDR3. The chain couples TRBV9 to TRBJ2-1; 7 nucleotides line up with TRBD2. The V gene's germline CDR1 is SGDLS and CDR2 YYNGEE. The CDR3 totals 15 residues. V lost 2 bases to trimming and J lost 4 bases; unmatched junction nucleotides: 6. CDR3 in DNA: TGTGCCAGCAGCGTCGGCGGGGGTGGGTACAATGAGCAGTTCTTC. Its translation: CASSVGGGGYNEQFF.

The chain recombines TRBV4-1 with TRBJ2-7; TRBD2 matches 11 bases. CDR1 and CDR2 from the germline V gene are MGHRA and YSYEKL. Trimming cost V 1 base and J 4 bases; bases outside gene matches: 6. This CDR3 has 16 residues. The CDR3 loop is CASSQAKGTSGYEQYF. CDR3 nucleotides: TGCGCCAGCAGCCAAGCCAAGGGGACTAGCGGTTACGAGCAGTACTTC.